This entry lists 4 T cell receptor beta chains sequenced from one sample in a study of T cells in Graves' hyperthyroidism and ophthalmopathy. From RNA transcripts, TCR beta CDR3 regions were amplified. The TCR CDR3 first-round RT-PCR relied on the HTBI primer set. One entry per CDR3 protein, called by TCRdb with MiXCR from the multiplex PCR reads. This table holds 490,000 or so distinct CDR3 sequences, about 20% found once. The specimen was blood. The source of these receptors is an older woman with Graves' ophthalmopathy.

This clonotype was counted a few times. The chain couples TRBV7-9 to TRBJ2-1, with TRBD2 matching over 14 bases. V was clipped by 1 base and J by 8 bases; unmatched bases: 4. The CDR3 is 16 amino acids. Germline CDR1 is SEHNR and CDR2 is FQNEAQ (reference sequence). The CDR3 DNA follows: TGTGCCAGCAGCTTAGGACTAGCGGGAGGGCCCGATGAGCAGTTCTTC. It specifies CASSLGLAGGPDEQFF. The full variable domain, completed using reference TRBV7-9 and TRBJ2-1, is DTGVSQNPRHKITKRGQNVTFRCDPISEHNRLYWYRQTLGQGPEFLTYFQNEAQLEKSRLLSDRFSAERPKGSFSTLEIQRTEQGDSAMYLCASSLGLAGGPDEQFFGPGTRLTVL.

This clonotype came up a few times. The chain joins TRBV20-1 to TRBJ2-1; D gene uncertain. CDR1 is DFQATT, CDR2 SNEGSKA, per germline (reference sequence). V was pared by 8 bases and J by 0 bases, with 17 bases between. The length of the CDR3 is 15 residues. CDR3 amino acids: CSRVPLLYSYNEQFF. CDR3 nucleotide sequence: TGCAGTCGAGTCCCCCTCCTGTACTCCTACAATGAGCAGTTCTTC.

This clonotype was seen repeatedly, ten times or more. CDR3 nucleotide sequence: TGTGCCAGCAGCTCAGGCTATACTAGCGGCAATGAGCAGTTCTTC. It is translated as CASSSGYTSGNEQFF. The chain uses TRBV7-3 and TRBJ2-1, with 8 positions matching TRBD2. The germline V gene has CDR1 SGHTA and CDR2 FQGTGA. The CDR3 totals 15 residues. Trimming removed 4 bases from V and 6 bases from J; junction bases left unmatched: 8.

This CDR3 is CASSLIGGDTQYF. In DNA form, the CDR3 reads TGTGCCAGCAGCTTGATCGGCGGAGATACGCAGTATTTT. The chain is built from TRBV5-8 and TRBJ2-3; D not resolved. V lost 1 base and J 5 bases, leaving 8 bases between the germline ends. Germline CDR1 reads SGHTS; CDR2 reads YDEGEE. There are 13 residues in the CDR3.